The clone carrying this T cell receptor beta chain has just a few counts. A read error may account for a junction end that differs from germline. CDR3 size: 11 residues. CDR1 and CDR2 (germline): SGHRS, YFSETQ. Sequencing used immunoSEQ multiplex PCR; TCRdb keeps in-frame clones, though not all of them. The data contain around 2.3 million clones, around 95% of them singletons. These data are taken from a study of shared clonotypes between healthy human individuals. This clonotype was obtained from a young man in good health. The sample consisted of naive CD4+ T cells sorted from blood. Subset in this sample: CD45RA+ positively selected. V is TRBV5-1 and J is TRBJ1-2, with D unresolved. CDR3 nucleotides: TGCGCCAGCAGCAACAATGACATTTCCCACTTC. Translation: CASSNNDISHF.